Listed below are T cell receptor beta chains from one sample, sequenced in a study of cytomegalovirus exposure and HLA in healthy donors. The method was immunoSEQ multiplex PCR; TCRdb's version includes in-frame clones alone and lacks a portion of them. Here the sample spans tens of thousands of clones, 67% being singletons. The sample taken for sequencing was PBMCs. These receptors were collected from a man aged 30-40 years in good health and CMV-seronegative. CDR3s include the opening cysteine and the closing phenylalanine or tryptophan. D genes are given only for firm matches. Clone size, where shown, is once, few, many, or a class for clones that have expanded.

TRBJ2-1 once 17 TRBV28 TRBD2 TGTGCCAGCAGTTTGGGCCCCACGGGAGGGCCCCGGCGGGAGCAGTTCTTC CASSLGPTGGPRREQFF
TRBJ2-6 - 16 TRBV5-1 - TGCGCCAGCAGCTCCCTCTCGAGGACAGGGGCCAACGTCCTGACTTTC CASSSLSRTGANVLTF
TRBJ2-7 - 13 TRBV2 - TGTGCCACAGGTGGCCCCACTAGCAGCGAGCAGTACTTC CATGGPTSSEQYF
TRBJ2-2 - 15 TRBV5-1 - TGCGCCAGCGGAGGGATTCGGGCGAACACCGGGGAGCTGTTTTTT CASGGIRANTGELFF
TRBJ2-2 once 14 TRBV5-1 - TGCGCCAGCAGCTTGGGACAGTCACCTGGGGAGCTGTTTTTT CASSLGQSPGELFF
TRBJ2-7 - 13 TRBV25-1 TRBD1 TGTGCCAGCGACGAGGGACAGCCCTACGAGCAGTACTTC CASDEGQPYEQYF
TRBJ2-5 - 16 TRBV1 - TGCACCAGCAGGCGATGGCGGGGGCTCAACCAAGAGACCCAGTACTTC CTSRRWRGLNQETQYF
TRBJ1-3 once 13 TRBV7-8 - TGTGCCAGCAGCTTGCGCCTCCTAAACACCATATATTTT CASSLRLLNTIYF
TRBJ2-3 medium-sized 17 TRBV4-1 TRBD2 TGCGCCAGCAGCCAAGATCGTCGAGCGGGGGCCACAGATACGCAGTATTTT CASSQDRRAGATDTQYF
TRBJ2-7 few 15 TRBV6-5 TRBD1 TGTGCCAGCAGTTACACCGGGACAGGGGCCTACGAGCAGTACTTC CASSYTGTGAYEQYF
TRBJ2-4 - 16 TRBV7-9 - TGTGCCAGCAGCCCCCGGACCATAGGGGACAAAAACATTCAGTACTTC CASSPRTIGDKNIQYF
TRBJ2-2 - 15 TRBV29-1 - TGCAGCGTTGAGGGGCGGTTCGCGAACACCGGGGAGCTGTTTTTT CSVEGRFANTGELFF
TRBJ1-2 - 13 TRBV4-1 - TGCGCCAGCAGCCAACTTGGAGACTATGGCTACACCTTC CASSQLGDYGYTF
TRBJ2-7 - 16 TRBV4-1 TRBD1 TGCGCCAGCAGCCAAGGGACAGGTTCCTTCTCCTACGAGCAGTACTTC CASSQGTGSFSYEQYF
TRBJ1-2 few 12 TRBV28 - TGTGCCAGCACCTCTCAGGGCGGCGGCTACACCTTC CASTSQGGGYTF
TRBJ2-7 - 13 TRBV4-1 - TGCGCCAGCAGCCAAGAACTAGGATACGAGCAGTACTTC CASSQELGYEQYF
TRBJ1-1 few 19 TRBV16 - TGTGCCAGCAGCCAGGGAGGTACGGCTAGCTACAAATCGAACACTGAAGCTTTCTTT CASSQGGTASYKSNTEAFF
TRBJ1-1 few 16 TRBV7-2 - TGTGCCAGCCCTAAGGAGGGGAGGGTTTTAGGCACTGAAGCTTTCTTT CASPKEGRVLGTEAFF
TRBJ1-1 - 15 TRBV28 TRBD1 TGTGCCAGCAGTCCAAGGGACAGATCCTTTGCTACGGCTTTCTTT CASSPRDRSFATAFF
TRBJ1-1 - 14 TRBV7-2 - TGTGCCAGCAGCTTAGCCAGGGGCCACACTGAAGCTTTCTTT CASSLARGHTEAFF
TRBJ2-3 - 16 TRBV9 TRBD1 TGTGCCAGCAGCGCGACGGACAGGTCAATCACAGATACGCAGTATTTT CASSATDRSITDTQYF
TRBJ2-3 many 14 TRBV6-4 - TGTGCCAGCAGTGACGCAGGGGGCACAGATACGCAGTATTTT CASSDAGGTDTQYF
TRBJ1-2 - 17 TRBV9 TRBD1 TGTGCCAGCAGCGATACAACCGGGACAGGGTACAACTATGGCTACACCTTC CASSDTTGTGYNYGYTF
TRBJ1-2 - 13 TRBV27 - TGTGCCAGCAGTAGACAGGCACGGGATGGCTACACCTTC CASSRQARDGYTF
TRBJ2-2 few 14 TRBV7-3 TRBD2 TGTGCCAGCCGGACTAGCGGAAACACCGGGGAGCTGTTTTTT CASRTSGNTGELFF
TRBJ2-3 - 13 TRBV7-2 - TGTGCCAGCAGCTTGGACAGCGCAGATACGCAGTATTTT CASSLDSADTQYF
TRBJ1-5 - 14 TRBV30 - TGTGCCTGGGGCTCGGGGATGAGCAATCAGCCCCAGCATTTT CAWGSGMSNQPQHF
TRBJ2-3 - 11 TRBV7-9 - TGTGCCACCGAGAGCACAGATACGCAGTATTTT CATESTDTQYF
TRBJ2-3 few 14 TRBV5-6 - TGTGCCAGCACCGTAATCAGGGACACAGATACGCAGTATTTT CASTVIRDTDTQYF
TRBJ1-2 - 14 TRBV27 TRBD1 TGTGCCAGCAGTTTCGGGACAGGGACGTATGGCTACACCTTC CASSFGTGTYGYTF
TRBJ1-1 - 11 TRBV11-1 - TGTGCCAGCAGGAGGAGAGGCGCAGCTTTCTTT CASRRRGAAFF
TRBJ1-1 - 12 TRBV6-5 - TGTGCCAGCAGTTACAAGGGGAATGAAGCTTTCTTT CASSYKGNEAFF
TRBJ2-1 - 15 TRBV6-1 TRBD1 TGTGCCAGCAGTGAAAGGGACAGGGGTAAGGGTGAGCAGTTCTTC CASSERDRGKGEQFF
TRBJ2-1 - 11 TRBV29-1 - TGCAGCGTTGACTTCTACAATGAGCAGTTCTTC CSVDFYNEQFF
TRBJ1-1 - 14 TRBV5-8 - TGTGCCAGCAGCCGCGCGGCGATGAACACTGAAGCTTTCTTT CASSRAAMNTEAFF
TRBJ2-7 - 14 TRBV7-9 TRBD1 TGTGCCAGCGGAAGGGCAGGGGGCGGCTACGAGCAGTACTTC CASGRAGGGYEQYF
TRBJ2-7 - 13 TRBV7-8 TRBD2 TGTGCCAGCAGCTTTAGCGGGGGGGGCGAGCAGTACTTC CASSFSGGGEQYF
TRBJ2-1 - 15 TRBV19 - TGTGCCAGTAGTATCGACTCGAGCTCCTACAATGAGCAGTTCTTC CASSIDSSSYNEQFF
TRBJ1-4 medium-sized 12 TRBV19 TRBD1 TGTGCCACCGGGACAGCCAAGGAAAAACTGTTTTTT CATGTAKEKLFF
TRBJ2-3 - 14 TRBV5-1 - TGCGCCAGCAGCTTGTTAGGGCGGGAAGATACGCAGTATTTT CASSLLGREDTQYF
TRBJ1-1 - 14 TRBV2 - TGTGCCAGCAGGGATGGGACACGTGCTACTGAAGCTTTCTTT CASRDGTRATEAFF
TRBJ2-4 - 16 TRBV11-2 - TGTGCCAGCGCCCCCAGGGCGGGACAGACAAAAAACATTCAGTACTTC CASAPRAGQTKNIQYF
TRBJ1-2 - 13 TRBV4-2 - TGTGCCAGCAGCCAAGAGTCGAACTATGGCTACACCTTC CASSQESNYGYTF
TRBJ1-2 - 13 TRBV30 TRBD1 TGTGCCTGGAGTACCGGGACAGGGCGCGGCTACACCTTC CAWSTGTGRGYTF
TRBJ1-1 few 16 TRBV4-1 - TGCGCCAGCAGCCAAGGTAGGAGTATGGTTCGCACTGAAGCTTTCTTT CASSQGRSMVRTEAFF
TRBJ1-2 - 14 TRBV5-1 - TGCGCCAGCAGCTTAGAGTTAAGCCGGGATTCTTCTTTCTTC CASSLELSRDSSFF
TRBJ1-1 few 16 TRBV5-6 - TGTGCCAGCAGCGTGAAGGGGGACGGTCGATATACTGAAGCTTTCTTT CASSVKGDGRYTEAFF
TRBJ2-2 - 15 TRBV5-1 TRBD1 TGCGCCAGCAGCCAAGACAGGGTGAACACCGGGGAGCTGTTTTTT CASSQDRVNTGELFF
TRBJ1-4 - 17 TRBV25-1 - TGTGCCAGCAGTGAAGAACAGGGAACGGGTTTTAATGAAAAACTGTTTTTT CASSEEQGTGFNEKLFF
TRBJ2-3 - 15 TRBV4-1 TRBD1 TGCGCCAGCAGCCAGCCACAGGGGTACACAGATACGCAGTATTTT CASSQPQGYTDTQYF